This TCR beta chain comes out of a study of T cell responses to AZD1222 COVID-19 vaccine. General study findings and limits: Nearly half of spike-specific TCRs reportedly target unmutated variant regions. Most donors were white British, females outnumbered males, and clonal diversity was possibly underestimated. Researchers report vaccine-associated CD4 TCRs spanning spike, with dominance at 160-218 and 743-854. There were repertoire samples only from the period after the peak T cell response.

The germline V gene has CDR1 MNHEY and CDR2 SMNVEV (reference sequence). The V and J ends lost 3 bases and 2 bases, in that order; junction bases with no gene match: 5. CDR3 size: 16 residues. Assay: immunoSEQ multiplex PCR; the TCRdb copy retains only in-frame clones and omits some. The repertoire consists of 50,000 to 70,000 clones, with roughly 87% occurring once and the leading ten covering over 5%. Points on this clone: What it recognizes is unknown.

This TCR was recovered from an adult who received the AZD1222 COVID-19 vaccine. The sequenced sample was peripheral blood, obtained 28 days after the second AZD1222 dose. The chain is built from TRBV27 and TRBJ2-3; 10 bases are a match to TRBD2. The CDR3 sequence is CASSFLGTSATDTQYF. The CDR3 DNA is TGTGCCAGCAGTTTCCTCGGGACTAGCGCCACAGATACGCAGTATTTT.